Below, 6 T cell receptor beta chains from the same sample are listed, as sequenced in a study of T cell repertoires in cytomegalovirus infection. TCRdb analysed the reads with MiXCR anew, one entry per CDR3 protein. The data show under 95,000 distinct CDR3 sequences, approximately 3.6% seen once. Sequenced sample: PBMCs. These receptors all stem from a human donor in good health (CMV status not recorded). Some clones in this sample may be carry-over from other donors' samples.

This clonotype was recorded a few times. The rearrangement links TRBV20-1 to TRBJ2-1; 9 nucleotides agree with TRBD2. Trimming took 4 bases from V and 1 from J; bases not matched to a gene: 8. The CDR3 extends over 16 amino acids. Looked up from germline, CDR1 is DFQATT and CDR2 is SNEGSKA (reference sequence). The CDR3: CSAIPGLAVSYNEQFF. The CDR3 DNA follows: TGCAGTGCTATCCCGGGACTAGCAGTATCCTACAATGAGCAGTTCTTC.

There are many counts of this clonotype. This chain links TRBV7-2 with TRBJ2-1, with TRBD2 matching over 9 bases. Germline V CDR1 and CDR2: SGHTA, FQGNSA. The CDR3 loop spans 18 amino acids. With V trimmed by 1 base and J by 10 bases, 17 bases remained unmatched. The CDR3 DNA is TGTGCCAGCAGCTTAGTCTCAGCGGGCGGGGGGGCCAAGGGGGAGCAGTTCTTC. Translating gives CASSLVSAGGGAKGEQFF. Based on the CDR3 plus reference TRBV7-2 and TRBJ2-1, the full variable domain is GAGVSQSPSNKVTEKGKDVELRCDPISGHTALYWYRQSLGQGLEFLIYFQGNSAPDKSGLPSDRFSAERTGGSVSTLTIQRTQQEDSAVYLCASSLVSAGGGAKGEQFFGPGTRLTVL.

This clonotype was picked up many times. CDR3 sequence reads: CASSLYGGQETQYF. CDR3 nucleotide sequence: TGCGCCAGCAGCTTGTACGGGGGCCAAGAGACCCAGTACTTC. The chain joins TRBV5-1 to TRBJ2-5, with a possible D match to TRBD2 (6 bases). The CDR3 sequence is 14 residues long. The V end was cut by 1 base, the J end by 1 base, with 8 bases between. The germline V gene encodes CDR1 SGHRS and CDR2 YFSETQ.

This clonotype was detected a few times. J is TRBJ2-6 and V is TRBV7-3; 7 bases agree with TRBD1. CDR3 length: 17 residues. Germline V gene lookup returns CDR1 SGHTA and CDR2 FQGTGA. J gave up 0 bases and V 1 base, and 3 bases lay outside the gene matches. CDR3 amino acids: CASSLKGQNSGANVLTF. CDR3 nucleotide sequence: TGTGCCAGCAGCTTAAAGGGACAGAACTCTGGGGCCAACGTCCTGACTTTC.

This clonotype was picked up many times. CDR3 protein: CASSLGTSATDTQYF. The CDR3 coding sequence is TGTGCCAGCAGCTTAGGGACTAGCGCTACAGATACGCAGTATTTT. The chain carries TRBV7-2 and TRBJ2-3; 9 nucleotides align to TRBD2. The CDR3 has 15 residues. The junction had 2 bases not matched to a gene; V was cut back by 1 base and J by 3 bases. Germline V gene sequence: CDR1 SGHTA, CDR2 FQGNSA. Full variable domain (outside the CDR3, taken from reference TRBV7-2 and TRBJ2-3): GAGVSQSPSNKVTEKGKDVELRCDPISGHTALYWYRQSLGQGLEFLIYFQGNSAPDKSGLPSDRFSAERTGGSVSTLTIQRTQQEDSAVYLCASSLGTSATDTQYFGPGTRLTVL.

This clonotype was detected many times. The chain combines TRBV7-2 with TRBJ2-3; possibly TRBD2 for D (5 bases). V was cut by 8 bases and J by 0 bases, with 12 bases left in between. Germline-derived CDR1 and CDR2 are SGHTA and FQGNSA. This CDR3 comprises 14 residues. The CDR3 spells CASLLGSSTDTQYF. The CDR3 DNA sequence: TGTGCCAGCTTACTAGGGTCGAGCACAGATACGCAGTATTTT. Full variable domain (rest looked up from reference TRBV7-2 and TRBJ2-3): GAGVSQSPSNKVTEKGKDVELRCDPISGHTALYWYRQSLGQGLEFLIYFQGNSAPDKSGLPSDRFSAERTGGSVSTLTIQRTQQEDSAVYLCASLLGSSTDTQYFGPGTRLTVL.